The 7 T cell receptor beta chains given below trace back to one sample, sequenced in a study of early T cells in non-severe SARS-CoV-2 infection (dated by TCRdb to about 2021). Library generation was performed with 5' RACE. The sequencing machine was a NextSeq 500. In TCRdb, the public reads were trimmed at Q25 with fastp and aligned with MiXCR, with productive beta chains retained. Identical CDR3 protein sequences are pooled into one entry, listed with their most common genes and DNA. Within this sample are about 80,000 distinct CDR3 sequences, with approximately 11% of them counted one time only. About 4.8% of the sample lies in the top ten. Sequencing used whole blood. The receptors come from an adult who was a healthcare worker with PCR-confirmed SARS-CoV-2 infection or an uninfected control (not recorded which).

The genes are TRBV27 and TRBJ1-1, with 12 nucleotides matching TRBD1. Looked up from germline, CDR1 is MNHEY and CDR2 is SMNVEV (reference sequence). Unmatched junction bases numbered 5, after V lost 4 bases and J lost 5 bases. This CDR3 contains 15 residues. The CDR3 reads CASSSGQGARTEAFF. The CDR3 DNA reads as TGTGCCAGCAGTTCGGGACAGGGGGCGCGGACTGAAGCTTTCTTT.

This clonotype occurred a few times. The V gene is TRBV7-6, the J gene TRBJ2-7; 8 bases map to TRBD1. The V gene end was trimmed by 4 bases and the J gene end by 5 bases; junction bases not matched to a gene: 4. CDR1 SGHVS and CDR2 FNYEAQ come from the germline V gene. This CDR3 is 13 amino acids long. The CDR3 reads CASSYRGIDEQYF. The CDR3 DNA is TGTGCCAGCAGCTACAGGGGGATCGACGAGCAGTACTTC.

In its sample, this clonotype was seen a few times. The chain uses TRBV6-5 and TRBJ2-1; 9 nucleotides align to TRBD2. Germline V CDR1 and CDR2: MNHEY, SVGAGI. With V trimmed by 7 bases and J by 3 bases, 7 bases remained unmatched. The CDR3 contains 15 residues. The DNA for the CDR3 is TGTGCCAGCACCACAGCGGGGGGAAACTACAATGAGCAGTTCTTC. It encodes CASTTAGGNYNEQFF.

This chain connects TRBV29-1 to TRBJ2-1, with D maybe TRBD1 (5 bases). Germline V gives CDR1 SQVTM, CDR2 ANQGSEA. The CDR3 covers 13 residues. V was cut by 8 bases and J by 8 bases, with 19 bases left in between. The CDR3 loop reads CSSSQEGNDEQFF. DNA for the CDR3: TGCAGCTCCTCACAGGAAGGTAACGATGAGCAGTTCTTC.

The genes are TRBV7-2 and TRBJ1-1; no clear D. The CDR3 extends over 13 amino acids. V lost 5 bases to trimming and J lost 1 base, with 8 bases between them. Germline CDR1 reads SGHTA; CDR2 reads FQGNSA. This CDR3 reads CASSPIRNTEAFF. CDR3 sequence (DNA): TGTGCCAGCAGCCCCATCAGGAACACTGAAGCTTTCTTT.

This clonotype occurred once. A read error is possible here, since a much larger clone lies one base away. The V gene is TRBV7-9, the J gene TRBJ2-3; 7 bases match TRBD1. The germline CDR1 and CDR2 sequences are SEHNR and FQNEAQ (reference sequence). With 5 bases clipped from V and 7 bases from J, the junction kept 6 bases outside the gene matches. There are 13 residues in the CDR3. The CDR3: CASSDRVANTQYF. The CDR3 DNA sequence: TGTGCCAGCAGCGACAGGGTCGCCAATACGCAGTATTTT.

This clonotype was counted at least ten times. CDR3 coding DNA: TGTGCCAGCAGCTTAGCAGGCAGTGAGACCCAGTACTTC. Translated, it gives CASSLAGSETQYF. The J gene is TRBJ2-5, the V gene TRBV7-6, with D hard to call. The V end was cut by 0 bases, the J end by 5 bases, with 7 bases between. In germline, CDR1 is SGHVS, CDR2 FNYEAQ. The CDR3 runs 13 residues.